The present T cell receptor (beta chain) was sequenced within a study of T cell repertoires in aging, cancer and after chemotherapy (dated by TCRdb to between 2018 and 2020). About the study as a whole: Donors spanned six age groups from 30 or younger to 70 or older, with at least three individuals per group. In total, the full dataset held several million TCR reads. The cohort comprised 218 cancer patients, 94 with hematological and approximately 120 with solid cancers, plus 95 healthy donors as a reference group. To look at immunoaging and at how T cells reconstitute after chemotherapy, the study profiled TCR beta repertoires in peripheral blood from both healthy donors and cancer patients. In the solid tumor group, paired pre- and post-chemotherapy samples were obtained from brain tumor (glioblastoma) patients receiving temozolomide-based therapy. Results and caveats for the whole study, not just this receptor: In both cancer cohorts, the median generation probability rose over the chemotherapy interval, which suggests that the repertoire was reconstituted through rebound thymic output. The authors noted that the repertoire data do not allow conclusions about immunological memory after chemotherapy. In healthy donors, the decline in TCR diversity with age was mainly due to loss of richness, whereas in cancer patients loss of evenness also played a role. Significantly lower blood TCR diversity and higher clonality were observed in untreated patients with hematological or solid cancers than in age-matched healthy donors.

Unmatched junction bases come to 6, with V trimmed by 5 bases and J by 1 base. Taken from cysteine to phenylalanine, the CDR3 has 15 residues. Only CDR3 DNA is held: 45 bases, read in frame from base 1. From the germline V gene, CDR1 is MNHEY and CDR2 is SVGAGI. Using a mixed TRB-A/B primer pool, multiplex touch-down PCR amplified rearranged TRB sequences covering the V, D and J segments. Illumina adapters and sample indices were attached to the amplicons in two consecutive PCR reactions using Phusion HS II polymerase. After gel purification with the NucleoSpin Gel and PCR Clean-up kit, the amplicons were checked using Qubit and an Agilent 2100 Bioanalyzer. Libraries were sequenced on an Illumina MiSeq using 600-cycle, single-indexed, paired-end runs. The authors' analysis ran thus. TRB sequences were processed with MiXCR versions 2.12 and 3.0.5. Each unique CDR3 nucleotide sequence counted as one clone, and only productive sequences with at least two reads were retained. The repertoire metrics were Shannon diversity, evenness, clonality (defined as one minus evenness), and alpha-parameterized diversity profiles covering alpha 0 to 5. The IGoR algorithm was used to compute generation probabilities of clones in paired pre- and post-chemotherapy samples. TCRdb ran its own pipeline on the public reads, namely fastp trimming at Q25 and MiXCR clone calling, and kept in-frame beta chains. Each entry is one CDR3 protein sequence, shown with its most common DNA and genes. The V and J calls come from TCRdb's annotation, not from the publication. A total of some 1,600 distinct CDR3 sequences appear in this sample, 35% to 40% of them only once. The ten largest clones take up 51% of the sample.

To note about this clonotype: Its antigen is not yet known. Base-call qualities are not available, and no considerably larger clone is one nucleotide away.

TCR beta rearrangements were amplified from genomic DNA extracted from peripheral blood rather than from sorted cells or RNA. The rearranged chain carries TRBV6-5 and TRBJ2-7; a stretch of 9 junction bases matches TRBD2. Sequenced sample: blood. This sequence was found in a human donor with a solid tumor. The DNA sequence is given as TGTGCCAGCAGTGAAGAGACTAGCGGTTCCTACGAGCAGTACTTC. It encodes CASSEETSGSYEQYF.